This TCR beta chain was sequenced in a study of cytotoxic CD8 clonotypes in ibrutinib-treated CLL. Across the study: It was after a median about 11 months of treatment, range 6 to 36, that response samples were taken. There were, on average, 255,043 productive templates and tens of thousands of productive rearrangements per sample.

Produced via immunoSEQ multiplex PCR; TCRdb's table is partial and in-frame only. The sample lists some 130,000 clones, around four fifths seen once, with 2.5% to 3.5% in the top ten. CDR1 is MNHEY, CDR2 SVGAGI, per germline. Between the trimmed V and J ends, which lost 7 bases and 6 bases, there was a span of 19 bases. The CDR3 consists of 14 residues. The input for sequencing was PBMCs, taken after 24 months of ibrutinib treatment. The chain carries TRBV6-5 and TRBJ2-7; D not certain. The TCR comes from a human donor with chronic lymphocytic leukemia. CDR3 residues: CASTRTPRTGEQYF. CDR3 nucleotide sequence: TGTGCCAGCACTAGAACGCCCCGAACGGGCGAGCAGTACTTC.